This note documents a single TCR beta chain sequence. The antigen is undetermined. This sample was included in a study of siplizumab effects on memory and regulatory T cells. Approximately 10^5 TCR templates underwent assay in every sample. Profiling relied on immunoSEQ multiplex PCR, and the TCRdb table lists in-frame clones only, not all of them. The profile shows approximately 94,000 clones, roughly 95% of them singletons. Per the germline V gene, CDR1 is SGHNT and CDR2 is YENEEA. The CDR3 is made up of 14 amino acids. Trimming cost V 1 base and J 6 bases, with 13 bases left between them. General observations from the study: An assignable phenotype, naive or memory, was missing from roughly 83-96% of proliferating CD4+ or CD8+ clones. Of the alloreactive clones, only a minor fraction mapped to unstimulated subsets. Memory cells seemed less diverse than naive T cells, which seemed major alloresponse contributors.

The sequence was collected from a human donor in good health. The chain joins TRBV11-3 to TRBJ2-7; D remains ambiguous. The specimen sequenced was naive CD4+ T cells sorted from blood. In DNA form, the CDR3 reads TGTGCCAGCAGCTTAGGTCGCACCAGTAGCGAGCAGTACTTC. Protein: CASSLGRTSSEQYF.